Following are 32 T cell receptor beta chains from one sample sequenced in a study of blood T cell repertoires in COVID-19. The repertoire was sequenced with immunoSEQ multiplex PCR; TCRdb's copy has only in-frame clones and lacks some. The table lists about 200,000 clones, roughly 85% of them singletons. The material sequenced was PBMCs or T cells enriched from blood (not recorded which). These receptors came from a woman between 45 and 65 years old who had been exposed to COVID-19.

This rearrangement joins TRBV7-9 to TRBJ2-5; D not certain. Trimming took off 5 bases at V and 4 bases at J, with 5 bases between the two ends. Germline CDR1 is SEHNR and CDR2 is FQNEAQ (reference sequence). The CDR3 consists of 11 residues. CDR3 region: CASSPGETQYF. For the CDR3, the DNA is TGTGCCAGCAGCCCCGGAGAGACCCAGTACTTC.

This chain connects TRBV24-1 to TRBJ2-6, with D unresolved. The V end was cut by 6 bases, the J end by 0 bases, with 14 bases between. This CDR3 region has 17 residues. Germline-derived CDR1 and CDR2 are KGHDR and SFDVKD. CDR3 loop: CATSQSAAHSGANVLTF. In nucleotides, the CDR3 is TGTGCCACCAGTCAATCAGCAGCGCACTCTGGGGCCAACGTCCTGACTTTC.

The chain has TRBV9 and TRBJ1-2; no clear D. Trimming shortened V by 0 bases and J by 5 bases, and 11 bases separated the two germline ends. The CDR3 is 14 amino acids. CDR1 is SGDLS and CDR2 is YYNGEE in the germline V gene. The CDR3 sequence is CASSVASTTYGYTF. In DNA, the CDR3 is TGTGCCAGCAGCGTAGCTAGCACAACATATGGCTACACCTTC.

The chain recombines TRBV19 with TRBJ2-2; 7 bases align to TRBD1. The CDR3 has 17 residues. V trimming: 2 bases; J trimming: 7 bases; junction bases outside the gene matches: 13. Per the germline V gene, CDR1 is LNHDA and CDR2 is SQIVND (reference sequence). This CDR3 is CASSIPRGTVGVGELFF. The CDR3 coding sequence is TGTGCCAGTAGTATACCGAGGGGGACAGTGGGTGTCGGGGAGCTGTTTTTT.

This CDR3 is CSASSSGTGVDTQYF. CDR3 sequence (DNA): TGCAGTGCTAGTAGCTCCGGGACAGGGGTAGATACGCAGTATTTT. The V gene is TRBV20-1, the J gene TRBJ2-3; TRBD1 matches 10 bases. CDR1 DFQATT and CDR2 SNEGSKA come from the germline V gene (reference sequence). Trimming at V came to 3 bases and at J to 5 bases, leaving 8 bases not matched to a gene. The CDR3 loop spans 15 amino acids.

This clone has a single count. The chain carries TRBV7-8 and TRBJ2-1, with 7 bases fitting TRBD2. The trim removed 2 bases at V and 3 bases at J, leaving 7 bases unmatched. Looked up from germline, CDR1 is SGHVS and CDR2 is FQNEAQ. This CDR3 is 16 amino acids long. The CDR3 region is CASSLWGGALYNEQFF. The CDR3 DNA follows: TGTGCCAGCAGCTTATGGGGAGGGGCACTCTACAATGAGCAGTTCTTC. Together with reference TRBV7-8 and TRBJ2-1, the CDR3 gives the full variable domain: GAGVSQSPRYKVAKRGQDVALRCDPISGHVSLFWYQQALGQGPEFLTYFQNEAQLDKSGLPSDRFFAERPEGSVSTLKIQRTQQEDSAVYLCASSLWGGALYNEQFFGPGTRLTVL.

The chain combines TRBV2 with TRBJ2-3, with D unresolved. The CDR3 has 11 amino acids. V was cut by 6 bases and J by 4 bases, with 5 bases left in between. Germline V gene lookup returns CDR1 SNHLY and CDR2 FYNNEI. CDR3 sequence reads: CASSRSDTQYF. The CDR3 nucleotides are TGTGCCAGCAGCCGTTCAGATACGCAGTATTTT.

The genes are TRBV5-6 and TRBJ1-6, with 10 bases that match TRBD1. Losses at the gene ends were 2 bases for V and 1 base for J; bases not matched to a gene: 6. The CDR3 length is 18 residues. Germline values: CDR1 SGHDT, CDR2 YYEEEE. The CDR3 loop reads CASSFDRGQGSYNSPLHF. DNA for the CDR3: TGTGCCAGCAGCTTCGACAGGGGGCAAGGGTCCTATAATTCACCCCTCCACTTT.

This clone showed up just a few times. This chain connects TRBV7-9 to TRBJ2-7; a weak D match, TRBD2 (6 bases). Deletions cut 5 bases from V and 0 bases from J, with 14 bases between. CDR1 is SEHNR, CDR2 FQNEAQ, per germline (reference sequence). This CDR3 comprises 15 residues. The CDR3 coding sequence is TGTGCCAGCAGCGGGAGGTGGGGGAACTCCTACGAGCAGTACTTC. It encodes CASSGRWGNSYEQYF.

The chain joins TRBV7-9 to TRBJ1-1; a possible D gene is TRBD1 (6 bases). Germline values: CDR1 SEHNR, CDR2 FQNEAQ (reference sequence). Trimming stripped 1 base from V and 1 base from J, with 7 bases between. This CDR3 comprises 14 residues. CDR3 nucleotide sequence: TGTGCCAGCAGCTTAGAGGGGGAGAACACTGAAGCTTTCTTT. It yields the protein CASSLEGENTEAFF. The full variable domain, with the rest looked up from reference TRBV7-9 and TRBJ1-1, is DTGVSQNPRHKITKRGQNVTFRCDPISEHNRLYWYRQTLGQGPEFLTYFQNEAQLEKSRLLSDRFSAERPKGSFSTLEIQRTEQGDSAMYLCASSLEGENTEAFFGQGTRLTVV.

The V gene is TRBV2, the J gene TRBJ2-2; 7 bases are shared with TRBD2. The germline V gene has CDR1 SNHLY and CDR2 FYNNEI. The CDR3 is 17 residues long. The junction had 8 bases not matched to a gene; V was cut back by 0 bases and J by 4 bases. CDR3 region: CASSEASSWGGTGELFF. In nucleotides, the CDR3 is TGTGCCAGCAGTGAAGCTTCATCCTGGGGGGGCACCGGGGAGCTGTTTTTT.

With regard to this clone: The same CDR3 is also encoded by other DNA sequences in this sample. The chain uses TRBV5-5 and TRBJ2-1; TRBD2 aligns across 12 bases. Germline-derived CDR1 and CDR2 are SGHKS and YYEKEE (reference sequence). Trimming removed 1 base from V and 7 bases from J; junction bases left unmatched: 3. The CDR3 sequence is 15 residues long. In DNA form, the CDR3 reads TGTGCCAGCAGCTTGACTAGCGGGGGGACGAATGAGCAGTTCTTC. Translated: CASSLTSGGTNEQFF.

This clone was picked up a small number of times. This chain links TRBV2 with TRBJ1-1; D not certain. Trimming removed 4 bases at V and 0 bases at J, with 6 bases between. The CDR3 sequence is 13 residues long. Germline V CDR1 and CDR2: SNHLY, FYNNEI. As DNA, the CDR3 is TGTGCCAGCAGTGGACAATTGAACACTGAAGCTTTCTTT. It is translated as CASSGQLNTEAFF.

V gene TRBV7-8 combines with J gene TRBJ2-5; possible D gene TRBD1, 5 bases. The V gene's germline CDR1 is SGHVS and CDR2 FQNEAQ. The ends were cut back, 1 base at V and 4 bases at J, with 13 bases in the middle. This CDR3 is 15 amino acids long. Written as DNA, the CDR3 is TGTGCCAGCAGCTTAGATGTGGGCCAGGGAGAGACCCAGTACTTC. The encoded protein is CASSLDVGQGETQYF. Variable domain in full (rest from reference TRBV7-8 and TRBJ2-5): GAGVSQSPRYKVAKRGQDVALRCDPISGHVSLFWYQQALGQGPEFLTYFQNEAQLDKSGLPSDRFFAERPEGSVSTLKIQRTQQEDSAVYLCASSLDVGQGETQYFGPGTRLLVL.

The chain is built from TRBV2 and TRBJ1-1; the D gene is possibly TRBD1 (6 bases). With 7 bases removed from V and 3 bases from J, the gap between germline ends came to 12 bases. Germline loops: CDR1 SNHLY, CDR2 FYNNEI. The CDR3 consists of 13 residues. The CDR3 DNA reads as TGTGCCAGCAACGGACAGCCCCACACTGAAGCTTTCTTT. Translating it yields CASNGQPHTEAFF.

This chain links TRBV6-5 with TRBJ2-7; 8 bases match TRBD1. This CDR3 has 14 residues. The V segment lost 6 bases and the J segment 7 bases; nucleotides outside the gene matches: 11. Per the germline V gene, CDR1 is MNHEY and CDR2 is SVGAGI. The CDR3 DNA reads TGTGCCAGCAGCCTCGACAGGGGTGTAGGTGAGCAGTACTTC. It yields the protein CASSLDRGVGEQYF.

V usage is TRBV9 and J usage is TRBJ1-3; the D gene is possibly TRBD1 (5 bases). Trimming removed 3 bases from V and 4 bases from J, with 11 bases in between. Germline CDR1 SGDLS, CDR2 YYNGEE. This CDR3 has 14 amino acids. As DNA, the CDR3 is TGTGCCAGCAGCGCGTCAGGGTTGGGAAACACCATATATTTT. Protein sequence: CASSASGLGNTIYF.

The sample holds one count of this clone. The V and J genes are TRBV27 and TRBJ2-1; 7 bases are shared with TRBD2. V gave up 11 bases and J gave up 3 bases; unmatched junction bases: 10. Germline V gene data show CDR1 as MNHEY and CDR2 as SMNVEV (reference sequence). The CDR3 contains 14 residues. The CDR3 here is CAVRRAGLYNEQFF. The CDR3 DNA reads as TGTGCCGTCAGGCGAGCGGGGCTCTACAATGAGCAGTTCTTC.

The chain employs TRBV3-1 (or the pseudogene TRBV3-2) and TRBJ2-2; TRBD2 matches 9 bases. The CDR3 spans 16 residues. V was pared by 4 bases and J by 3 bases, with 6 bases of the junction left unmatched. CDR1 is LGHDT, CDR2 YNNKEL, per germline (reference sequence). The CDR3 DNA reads TGTGCCAGCAGCCTTAAGCGGGGGGTAGACACCGGGGAGCTGTTTTTT. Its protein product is CASSLKRGVDTGELFF.

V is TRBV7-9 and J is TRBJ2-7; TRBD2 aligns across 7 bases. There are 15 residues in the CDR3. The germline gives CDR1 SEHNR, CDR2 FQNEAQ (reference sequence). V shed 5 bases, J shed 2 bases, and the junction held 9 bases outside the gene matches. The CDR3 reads CASSPPWGGTYEQYF. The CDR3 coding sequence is TGTGCCAGCAGCCCGCCCTGGGGGGGAACCTACGAGCAGTACTTC.

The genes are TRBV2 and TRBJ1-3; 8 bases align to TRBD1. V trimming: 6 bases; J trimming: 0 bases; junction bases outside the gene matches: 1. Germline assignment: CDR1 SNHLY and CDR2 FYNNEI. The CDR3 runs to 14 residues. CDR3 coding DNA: TGTGCCAGCAGGGGACAGGTCTCTGGAAACACCATATATTTT. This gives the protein CASRGQVSGNTIYF. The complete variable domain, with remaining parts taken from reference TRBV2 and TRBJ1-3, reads EPEVTQTPSHQVTQMGQEVILRCVPISNHLYFYWYRQILGQKVEFLVSFYNNEISEKSEIFDDQFSVERPDGSNFTLKIRSTKLEDSAMYFCASRGQVSGNTIYFGEGSWLTVV.

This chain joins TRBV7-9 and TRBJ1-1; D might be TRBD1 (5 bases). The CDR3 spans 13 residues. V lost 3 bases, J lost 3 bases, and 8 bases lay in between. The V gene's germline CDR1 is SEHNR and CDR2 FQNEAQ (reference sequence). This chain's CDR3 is CASSFPGHTEAFF. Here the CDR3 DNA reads TGTGCCAGCAGCTTCCCAGGGCACACTGAAGCTTTCTTT.

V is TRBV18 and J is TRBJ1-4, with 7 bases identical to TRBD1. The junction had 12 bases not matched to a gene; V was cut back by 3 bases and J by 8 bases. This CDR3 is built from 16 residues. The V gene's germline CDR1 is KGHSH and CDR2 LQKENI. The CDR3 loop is CASSPFSQGGEEKLFF. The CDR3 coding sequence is TGTGCCAGCTCACCGTTTAGCCAGGGGGGAGAGGAAAAACTGTTTTTT.

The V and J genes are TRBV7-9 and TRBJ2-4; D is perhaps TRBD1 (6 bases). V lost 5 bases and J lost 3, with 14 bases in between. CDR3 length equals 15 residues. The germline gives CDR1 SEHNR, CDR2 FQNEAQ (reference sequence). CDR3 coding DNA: TGTGCCAGCAGCAACCGAGAGGGGGTCAAAAACATTCAGTACTTC. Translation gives CASSNREGVKNIQYF. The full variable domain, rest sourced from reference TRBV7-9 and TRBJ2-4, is DTGVSQNPRHKITKRGQNVTFRCDPISEHNRLYWYRQTLGQGPEFLTYFQNEAQLEKSRLLSDRFSAERPKGSFSTLEIQRTEQGDSAMYLCASSNREGVKNIQYFGAGTRLSVL.

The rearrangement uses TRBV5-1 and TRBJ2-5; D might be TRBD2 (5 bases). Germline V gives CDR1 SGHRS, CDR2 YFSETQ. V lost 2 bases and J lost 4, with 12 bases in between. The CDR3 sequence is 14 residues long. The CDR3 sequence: CASSLSRAGETQYF. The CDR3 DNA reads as TGCGCCAGCAGCTTATCGCGGGCGGGAGAGACCCAGTACTTC.

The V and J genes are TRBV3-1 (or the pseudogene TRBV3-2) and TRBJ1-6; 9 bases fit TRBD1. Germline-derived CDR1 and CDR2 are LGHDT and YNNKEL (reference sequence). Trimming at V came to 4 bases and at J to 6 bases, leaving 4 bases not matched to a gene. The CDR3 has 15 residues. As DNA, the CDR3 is TGTGCCAGCAGCCGAGTGGACAGGGGTAATTCACCCCTCCACTTT. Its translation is CASSRVDRGNSPLHF.

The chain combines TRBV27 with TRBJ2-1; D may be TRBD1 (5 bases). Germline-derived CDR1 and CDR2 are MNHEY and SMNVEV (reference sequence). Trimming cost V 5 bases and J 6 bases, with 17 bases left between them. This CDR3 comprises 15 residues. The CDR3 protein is CASSLDLGATNEQFF. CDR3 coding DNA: TGTGCCAGCAGTCTGGACCTAGGGGCTACCAATGAGCAGTTCTTC.

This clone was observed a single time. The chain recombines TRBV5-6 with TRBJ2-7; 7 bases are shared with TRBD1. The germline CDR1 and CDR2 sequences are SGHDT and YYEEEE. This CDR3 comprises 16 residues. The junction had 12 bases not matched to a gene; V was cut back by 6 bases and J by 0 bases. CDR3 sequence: CASTTGTGQSSYEQYF. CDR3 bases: TGTGCCAGCACCACCGGGACGGGACAGAGCTCCTACGAGCAGTACTTC.

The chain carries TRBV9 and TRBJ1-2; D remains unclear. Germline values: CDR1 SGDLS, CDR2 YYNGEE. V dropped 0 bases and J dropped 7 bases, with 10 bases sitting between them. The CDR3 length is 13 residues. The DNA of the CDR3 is TGTGCCAGCAGCGTAGAACCGGGTAGTGGCTACACCTTC. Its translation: CASSVEPGSGYTF.

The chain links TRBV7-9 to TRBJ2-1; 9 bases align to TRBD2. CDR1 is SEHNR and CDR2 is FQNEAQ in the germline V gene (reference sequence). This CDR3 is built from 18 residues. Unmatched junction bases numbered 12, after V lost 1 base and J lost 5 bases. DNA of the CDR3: TGTGCCAGCAGCTTAGGGGTGATAGCGGGGGACCTAGACAATGAGCAGTTCTTC. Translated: CASSLGVIAGDLDNEQFF. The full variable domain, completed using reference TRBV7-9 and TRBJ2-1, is DTGVSQNPRHKITKRGQNVTFRCDPISEHNRLYWYRQTLGQGPEFLTYFQNEAQLEKSRLLSDRFSAERPKGSFSTLEIQRTEQGDSAMYLCASSLGVIAGDLDNEQFFGPGTRLTVL.

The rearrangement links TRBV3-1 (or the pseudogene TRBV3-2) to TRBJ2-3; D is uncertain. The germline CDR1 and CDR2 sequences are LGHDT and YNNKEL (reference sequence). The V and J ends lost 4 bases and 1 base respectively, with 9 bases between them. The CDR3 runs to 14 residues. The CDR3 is CASSLPSGTDTQYF. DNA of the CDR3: TGTGCCAGCAGCCTGCCCAGCGGCACAGATACGCAGTATTTT.

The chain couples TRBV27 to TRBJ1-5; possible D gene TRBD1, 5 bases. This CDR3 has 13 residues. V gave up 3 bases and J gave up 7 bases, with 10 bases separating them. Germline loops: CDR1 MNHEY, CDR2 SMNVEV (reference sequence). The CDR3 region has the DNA TGTGCCAGCAGTTTTGGGGGGGGACAGCCCCAGCATTTT. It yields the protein CASSFGGGQPQHF.